Listed below are T cell receptor beta chains from one sample, sequenced in a study of cytomegalovirus exposure and HLA in healthy donors. Here immunoSEQ multiplex PCR was the method, and the copy in TCRdb shows in-frame clones only, minus some. The table shows under 200,000 clones, with approximately 70% occurring only once. The material sequenced was PBMCs. These receptors originate from a woman aged 30 to 39 in good health and CMV-seronegative. Each CDR3 is given with its conserved first and last residue. A D gene is named only where the DNA matches it firmly. Not all rows give a size; the values are once, few, many and, for expanded clones, a class.

clone_size | j_call | v_call | d_call | cdr3_nt | cdr3_aa
. | TRBJ2-2 | TRBV19 | TRBD2 | TGTGCCAGTAGTACCCGGGGGGCGAACACCGGGGAGCTGTTTTTT | CASSTRGANTGELFF
. | TRBJ2-4 | TRBV19 | TRBD2 | TGTGCCAGTAGTATTCGGGGGGACATTCAGTACTTC | CASSIRGDIQYF
few | TRBJ2-5 | TRBV29-1 | . | TGCAGCGCTAGTGACAGGGGAGGGGAGACCCAGTACTTC | CSASDRGGETQYF
. | TRBJ1-2 | TRBV5-1 | TRBD1 | TGCGCCAGCAGCCCCCCCGGGACAGTTCATAACTATGGCTACACCTTC | CASSPPGTVHNYGYTF
. | TRBJ2-5 | TRBV5-6 | . | TGTGCCAGCAGCTTGGCGGCGGACTACCAAGAGACCCAGTACTTC | CASSLAADYQETQYF
. | TRBJ2-7 | TRBV9 | . | TGTGCCAGCAGCGGCTCGGAGGGGAGCCTTGGCGAGCAGTACTTC | CASSGSEGSLGEQYF
. | TRBJ2-7 | TRBV21-1 | . | TGTGCCAGCAGCCCGCCGGGTGGCAAACGCTACGAGCAGTACTTC | CASSPPGGKRYEQYF
. | TRBJ1-2 | TRBV18 | TRBD1 | TGTGCCAGCTCACCGTCAGGGGGCGCGGATGGCTACACCTTC | CASSPSGGADGYTF
. | TRBJ2-3 | TRBV14 | . | TGTGCCAGCAGCCAAGTCGCAGATACGCAGTATTTT | CASSQVADTQYF
few | TRBJ2-7 | TRBV15 | TRBD1 | TGTGCCACCAGCAGGGCCTACAGGGGAGCCTACGAGCAGTACTTC | CATSRAYRGAYEQYF
few | TRBJ2-1 | TRBV19 | . | TGTGCCAGTAGTCACAGGGCAGAGAGTGGTGAGCAGTTCTTC | CASSHRAESGEQFF
. | TRBJ2-7 | TRBV28 | . | TGTGCCAGCAGCCCTCTTCGCTACGAGCAGTACTTC | CASSPLRYEQYF
once | TRBJ2-7 | TRBV5-5 | . | TGTGCCAGCAGCCCGGGGAGCTTAGGGTACGAGCAGTACTTC | CASSPGSLGYEQYF
. | TRBJ1-6 | TRBV27 | TRBD1 | TGTGCCAGCAGTTTTTACTACGGGACAGGGGTTTCACCCCTCCACTTT | CASSFYYGTGVSPLHF
. | TRBJ1-2 | TRBV19 | . | TGTGCCAGTAGTATTACAGGGTCCGACTATGGCTACACCTTC | CASSITGSDYGYTF
. | TRBJ1-2 | TRBV7-9 | TRBD1 | TGTTCCAGCAGCTTTCCCGGGACAGGGCCTATTTACTATGGCTACACCTTC | CSSSFPGTGPIYYGYTF
once | TRBJ2-5 | TRBV5-1 | TRBD2 | TGCGCCAGCAGCTTGGCTAGCGGGGGGCCCTACCAAGAGACCCAGTACTTC | CASSLASGGPYQETQYF
. | TRBJ1-1 | TRBV7-9 | . | TGTGCCAGCAGCTGGAGCACTGAAGCTTTCTTT | CASSWSTEAFF
few | TRBJ1-5 | TRBV19 | . | TGTGCCAGTAGCAGCGATAGCAATCAGCCCCAGCATTTT | CASSSDSNQPQHF
. | TRBJ1-5 | TRBV5-1 | TRBD1 | TGCGCCAGCACAGGGGGGTCTAGCAATCAGCCCCAGCATTTT | CASTGGSSNQPQHF
. | TRBJ1-1 | TRBV11-2 | . | TGTGCCAGCAGCTCGGACAGGAACACTGAAGCTTTCTTT | CASSSDRNTEAFF
. | TRBJ2-3 | TRBV18 | TRBD2 | TGTGCCAGCTCGAAAAGACTAGCGGGACGATCAGATACGCAGTATTTT | CASSKRLAGRSDTQYF
. | TRBJ2-7 | TRBV5-5 | TRBD1 | TGTGCCAGCGAACCGGGACAGGGGGGCTACGAGCAGTACTTC | CASEPGQGGYEQYF
. | TRBJ2-7 | TRBV11-2 | TRBD1 | TGTGCCAGCAGCCACGCCCGACAGGGTACCTACGAGCAGTACTTC | CASSHARQGTYEQYF
. | TRBJ2-3 | TRBV9 | TRBD1 | TGTGCCAGCAGCGATCTGGACAGGGTGAGCACAGATACGCAGTATTTT | CASSDLDRVSTDTQYF
. | TRBJ1-1 | TRBV18 | . | TGTGCCAGCTCCCCATGGGACACGAACACTGAAGCTTTCTTT | CASSPWDTNTEAFF
. | TRBJ2-5 | TRBV7-9 | . | TGTGCCAGCAGCTTGGGTATCTCGGACTTCTTTCAAGAGACCCAGTACTTC | CASSLGISDFFQETQYF
. | TRBJ1-2 | TRBV2 | TRBD1 | TGTGTCAGCAACGAGGGGACAGTCCAGGACTATGGCTACACCTTC | CVSNEGTVQDYGYTF